This T cell receptor (beta chain) was recorded in a study of T cell responses to AZD1222 COVID-19 vaccine. Study-wide findings and caveats: Possibly, clonal diversity was underestimated; donors were largely white British and included more females. Spike regions recognized by vaccine-associated CD4 TCRs spanned the protein, led by 160-218 and 743-854. Spike-specific TCR breadth and depth both grew after two AZD1222 doses. Epitopes outside B.1.351 and B.1.1.7 mutated regions reportedly drew nearly half of spike TCRs.

A word on this clone: Its matching antigen is unknown.

Germline loops: CDR1 LNHDA, CDR2 SQIVND (reference sequence). Trimming took off 1 base at V and 4 bases at J, with 11 bases between the two ends. The length of the CDR3 is 15 residues. The protocol was immunoSEQ multiplex PCR, while the TCRdb copy is restricted to in-frame clones and leaves out a portion. The table has about 120,000 clones, 88% seen once. The specimen comprised peripheral blood, sampled on day 0 of AZD1222 vaccination. The sequence derives from an adult in good health. J is TRBJ1-5 and V is TRBV19; D is uncertain. CDR3: CASSIAGRGNQPQHF. DNA for the CDR3: TGTGCCAGTAGTATAGCCGGCCGGGGTAATCAGCCCCAGCATTTT.